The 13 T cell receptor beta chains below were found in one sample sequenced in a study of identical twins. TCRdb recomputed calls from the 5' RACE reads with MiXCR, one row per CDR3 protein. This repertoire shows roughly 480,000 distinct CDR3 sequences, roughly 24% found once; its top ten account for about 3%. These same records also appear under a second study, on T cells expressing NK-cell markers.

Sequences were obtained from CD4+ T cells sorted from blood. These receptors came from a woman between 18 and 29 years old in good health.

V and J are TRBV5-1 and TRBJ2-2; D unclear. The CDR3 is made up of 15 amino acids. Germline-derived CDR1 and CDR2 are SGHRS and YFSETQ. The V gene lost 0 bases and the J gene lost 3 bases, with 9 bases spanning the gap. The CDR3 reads CASSLGAGDTGELFF. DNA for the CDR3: TGCGCCAGCAGCTTGGGGGCCGGCGACACCGGGGAGCTGTTTTTT.

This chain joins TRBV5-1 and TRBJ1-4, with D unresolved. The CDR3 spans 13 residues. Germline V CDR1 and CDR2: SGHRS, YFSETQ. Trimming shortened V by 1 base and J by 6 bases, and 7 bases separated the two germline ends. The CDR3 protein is CASSLNSYEKLFF. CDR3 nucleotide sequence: TGCGCCAGCAGCTTGAACAGCTATGAAAAACTGTTTTTT.

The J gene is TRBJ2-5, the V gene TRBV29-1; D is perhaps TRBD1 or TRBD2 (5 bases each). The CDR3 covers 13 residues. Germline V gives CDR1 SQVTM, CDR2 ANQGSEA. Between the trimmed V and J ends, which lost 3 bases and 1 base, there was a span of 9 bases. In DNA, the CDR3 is TGCAGCGTTGACGGGGCGGCCCAAGAGACCCAGTACTTC. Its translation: CSVDGAAQETQYF.

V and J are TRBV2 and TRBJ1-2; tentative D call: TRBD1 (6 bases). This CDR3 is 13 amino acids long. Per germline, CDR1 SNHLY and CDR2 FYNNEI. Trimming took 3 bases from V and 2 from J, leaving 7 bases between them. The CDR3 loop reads CASSDDRNYGYTF. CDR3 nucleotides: TGTGCCAGCAGTGACGACAGGAACTATGGCTACACCTTC. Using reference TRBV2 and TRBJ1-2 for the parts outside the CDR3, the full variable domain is EPEVTQTPSHQVTQMGQEVILRCVPISNHLYFYWYRQILGQKVEFLVSFYNNEISEKSEIFDDQFSVERPDGSNFTLKIRSTKLEDSAMYFCASSDDRNYGYTFGSGTRLTVV.

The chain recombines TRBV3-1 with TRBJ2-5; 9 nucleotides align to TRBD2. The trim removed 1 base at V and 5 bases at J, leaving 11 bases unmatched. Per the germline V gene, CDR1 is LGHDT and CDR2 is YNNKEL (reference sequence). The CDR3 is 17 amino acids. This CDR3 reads CASSQAFGLAGQETQYF. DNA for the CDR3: TGTGCCAGCAGCCAAGCTTTCGGGCTAGCGGGACAGGAGACCCAGTACTTC.

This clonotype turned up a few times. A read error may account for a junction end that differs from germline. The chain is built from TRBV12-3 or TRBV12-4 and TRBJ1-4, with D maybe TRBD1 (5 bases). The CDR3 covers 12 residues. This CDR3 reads CASSFGAPTPIF. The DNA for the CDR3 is TGTGCCAGCAGTTTTGGGGCCCCGACCCCCATTTTT.

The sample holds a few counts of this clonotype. Here the CDR3 DNA reads TGCGCCAGCAGCTTTGCGGACAGGGAAGACGAGCAGTACTTC. This encodes CASSFADREDEQYF. This chain uses TRBV5-1 with TRBJ2-7; 8 bases are shared with TRBD1. V lost 2 bases and J lost 5; bases outside the gene matches: 6. Germline V gene lookup returns CDR1 SGHRS and CDR2 YFSETQ. The CDR3 consists of 14 residues.

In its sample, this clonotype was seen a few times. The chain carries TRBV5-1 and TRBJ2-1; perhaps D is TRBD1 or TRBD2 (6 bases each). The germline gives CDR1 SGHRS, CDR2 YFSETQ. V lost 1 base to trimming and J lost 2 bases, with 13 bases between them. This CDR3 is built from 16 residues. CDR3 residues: CASSLMGGQPYNEQFF. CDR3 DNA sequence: TGCGCCAGCAGCTTGATGGGGGGCCAGCCCTACAATGAGCAGTTCTTC.

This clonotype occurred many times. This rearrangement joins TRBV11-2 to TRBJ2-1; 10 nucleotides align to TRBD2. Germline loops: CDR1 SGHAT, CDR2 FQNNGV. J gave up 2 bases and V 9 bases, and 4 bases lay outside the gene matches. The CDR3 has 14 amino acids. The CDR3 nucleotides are TGTGCCAGTAAAACTAGCGGGGCCTACAATGAGCAGTTCTTC. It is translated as CASKTSGAYNEQFF.

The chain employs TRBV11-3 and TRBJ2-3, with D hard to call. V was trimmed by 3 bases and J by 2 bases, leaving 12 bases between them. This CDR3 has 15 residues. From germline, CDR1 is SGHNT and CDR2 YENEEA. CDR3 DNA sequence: TGTGCCAGCAGCTTCCTCGAAGGAGCCACAGATACGCAGTATTTT. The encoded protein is CASSFLEGATDTQYF.

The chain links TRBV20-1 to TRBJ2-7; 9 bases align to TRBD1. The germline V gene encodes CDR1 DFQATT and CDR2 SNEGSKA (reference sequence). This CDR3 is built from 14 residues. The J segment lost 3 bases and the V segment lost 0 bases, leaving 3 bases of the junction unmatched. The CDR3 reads CSARDPDRGYEQYF. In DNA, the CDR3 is TGCAGTGCTAGAGACCCGGACAGGGGCTACGAGCAGTACTTC.

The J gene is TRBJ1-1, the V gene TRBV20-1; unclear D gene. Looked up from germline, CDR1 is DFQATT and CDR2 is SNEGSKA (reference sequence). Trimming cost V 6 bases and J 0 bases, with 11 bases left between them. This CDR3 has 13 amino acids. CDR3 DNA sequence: TGCAGTGCCCTAATCCATATGAACACTGAAGCTTTCTTT. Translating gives CSALIHMNTEAFF.

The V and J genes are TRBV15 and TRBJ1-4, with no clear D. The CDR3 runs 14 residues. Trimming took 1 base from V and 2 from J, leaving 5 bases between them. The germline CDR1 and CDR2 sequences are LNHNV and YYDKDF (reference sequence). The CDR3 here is CATSRAVTNEKLFF. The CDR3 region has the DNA TGTGCCACCAGCAGAGCGGTGACTAATGAAAAACTGTTTTTT.